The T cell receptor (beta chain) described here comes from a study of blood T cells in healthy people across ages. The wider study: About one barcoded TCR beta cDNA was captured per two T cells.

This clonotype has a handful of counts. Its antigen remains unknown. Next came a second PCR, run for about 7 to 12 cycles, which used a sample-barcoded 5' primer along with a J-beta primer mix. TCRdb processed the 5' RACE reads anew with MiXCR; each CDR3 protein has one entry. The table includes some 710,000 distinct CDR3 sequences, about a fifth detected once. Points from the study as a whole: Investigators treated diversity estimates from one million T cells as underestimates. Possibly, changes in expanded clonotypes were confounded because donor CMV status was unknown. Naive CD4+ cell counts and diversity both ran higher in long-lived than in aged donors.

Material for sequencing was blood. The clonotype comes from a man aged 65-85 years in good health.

This CDR3 is CASTQQEGHNTGELFF. CDR3 sequence (DNA): TGTGCCAGCACTCAGCAGGAGGGGCATAACACCGGGGAGCTGTTTTTT. The chain carries TRBV6-1 and TRBJ2-2; TRBD2 is a possible D gene (6 bases). V lost 7 bases to trimming and J lost 2 bases, with 17 bases between them. The CDR3 spans 16 residues. Germline-derived CDR1 and CDR2 are MNHNS and SASEGT.